The source of this T cell receptor (beta chain) is a study of beta chain features in type 1 diabetes. Overall study findings and caveats: Moderate yet significant TCRB CDR3 shortening was seen in Type 1 diabetes patients in all four CD4+ subsets. Shorter templates might be favored by PCR, and equally so in patients and in controls. Across patients, naive, central memory and Treg TCRB repertoires exhibited apparently greater similarity than was observed across healthy donors.

Since all of the isolated RNA was reverse transcribed, expressed TCRB transcripts were what got sequenced. TCRdb's copy holds only in-frame clones and misses some; the assay was immunoSEQ multiplex PCR. The top ten clones hold over 0.014% of a sample with some 350,000 clones, approximately 13% of them seen once. This clone was found a few times. The antigen is unknown. Germline assignment: CDR1 SGHRS and CDR2 YFSETQ. V shed 4 bases, J shed 5 bases, and the junction held 10 bases outside the gene matches. This CDR3 has 15 residues. This rearrangement joins TRBV5-1 to TRBJ2-5; 8 bases fit TRBD2. The TCR comes from a woman aged 18-29 years with type 1 diabetes. The source material was naive CD4+ T cells from blood. The CDR3 loop reads CASSDEDPGGETQYF. The DNA for the CDR3 is TGCGCCAGCAGCGATGAAGACCCGGGGGGGGAGACCCAGTACTTC.